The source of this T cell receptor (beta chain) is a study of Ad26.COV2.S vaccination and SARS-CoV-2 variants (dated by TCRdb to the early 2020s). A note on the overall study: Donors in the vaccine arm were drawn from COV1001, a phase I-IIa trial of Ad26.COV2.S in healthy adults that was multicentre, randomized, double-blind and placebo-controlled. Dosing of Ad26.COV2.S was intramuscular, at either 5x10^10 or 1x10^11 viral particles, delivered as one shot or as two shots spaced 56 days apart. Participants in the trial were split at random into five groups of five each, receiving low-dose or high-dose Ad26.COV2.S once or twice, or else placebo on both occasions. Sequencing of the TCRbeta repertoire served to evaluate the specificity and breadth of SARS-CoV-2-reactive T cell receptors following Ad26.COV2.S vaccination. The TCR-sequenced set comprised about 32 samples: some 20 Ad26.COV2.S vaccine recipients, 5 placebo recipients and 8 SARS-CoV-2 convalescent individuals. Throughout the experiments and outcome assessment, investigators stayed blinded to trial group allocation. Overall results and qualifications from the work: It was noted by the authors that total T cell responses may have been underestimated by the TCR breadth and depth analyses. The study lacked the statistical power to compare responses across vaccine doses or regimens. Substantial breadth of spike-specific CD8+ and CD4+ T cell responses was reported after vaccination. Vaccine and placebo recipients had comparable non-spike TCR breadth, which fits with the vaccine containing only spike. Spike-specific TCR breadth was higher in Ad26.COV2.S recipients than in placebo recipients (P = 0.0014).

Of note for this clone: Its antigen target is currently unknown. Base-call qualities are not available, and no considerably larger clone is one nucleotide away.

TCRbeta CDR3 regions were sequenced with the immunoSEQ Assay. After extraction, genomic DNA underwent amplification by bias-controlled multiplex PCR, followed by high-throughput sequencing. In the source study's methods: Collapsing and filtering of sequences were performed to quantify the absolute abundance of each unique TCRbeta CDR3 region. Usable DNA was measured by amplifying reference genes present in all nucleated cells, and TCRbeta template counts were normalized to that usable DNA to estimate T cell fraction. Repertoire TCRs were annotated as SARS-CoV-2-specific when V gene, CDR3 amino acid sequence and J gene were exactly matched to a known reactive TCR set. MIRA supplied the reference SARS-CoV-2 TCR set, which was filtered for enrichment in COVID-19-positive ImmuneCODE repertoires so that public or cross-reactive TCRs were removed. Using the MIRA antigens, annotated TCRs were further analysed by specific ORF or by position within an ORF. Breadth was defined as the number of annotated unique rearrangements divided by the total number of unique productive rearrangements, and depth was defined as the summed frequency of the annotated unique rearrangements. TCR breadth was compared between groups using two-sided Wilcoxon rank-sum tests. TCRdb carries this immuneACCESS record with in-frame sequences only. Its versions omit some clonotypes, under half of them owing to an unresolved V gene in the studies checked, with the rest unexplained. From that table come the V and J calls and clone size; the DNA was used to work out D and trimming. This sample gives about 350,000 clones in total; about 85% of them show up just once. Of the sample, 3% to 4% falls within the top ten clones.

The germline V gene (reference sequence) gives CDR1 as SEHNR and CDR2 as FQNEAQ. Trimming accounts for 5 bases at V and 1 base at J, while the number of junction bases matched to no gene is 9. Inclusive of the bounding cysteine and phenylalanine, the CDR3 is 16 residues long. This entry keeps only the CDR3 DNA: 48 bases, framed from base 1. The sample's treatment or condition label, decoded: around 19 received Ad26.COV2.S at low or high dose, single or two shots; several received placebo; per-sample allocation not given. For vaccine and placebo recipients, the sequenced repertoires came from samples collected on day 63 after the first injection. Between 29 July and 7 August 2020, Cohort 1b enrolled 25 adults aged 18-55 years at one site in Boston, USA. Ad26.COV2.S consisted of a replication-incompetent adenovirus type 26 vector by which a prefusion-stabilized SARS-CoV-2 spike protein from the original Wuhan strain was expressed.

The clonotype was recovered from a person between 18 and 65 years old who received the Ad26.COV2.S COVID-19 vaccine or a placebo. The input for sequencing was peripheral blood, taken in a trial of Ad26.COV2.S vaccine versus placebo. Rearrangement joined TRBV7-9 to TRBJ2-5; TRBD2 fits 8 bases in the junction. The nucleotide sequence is TGTGCCAGCAGCCTGGGGGGCGGGAGGCCCCAAGAGACCCAGTACTTC. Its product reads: CASSLGGGRPQETQYF.